Listed below are T cell receptor beta chains from one sample, sequenced in a study of cytomegalovirus exposure and HLA in healthy donors. Assay: immunoSEQ multiplex PCR; the TCRdb copy retains only in-frame clones and omits some. The repertoire includes 150,000 to 200,000 clones, over 60% of them detected once, and 2% to 2.5% sits in the top ten. Sequenced sample: PBMCs. The receptors shown here come from a woman between 50 and 59 years old in good health and CMV-seronegative. CDR3s include the opening cysteine and the closing phenylalanine or tryptophan. D genes are given only for firm matches. Some rows mark clone size as missing; the rest say once, few, many or name a class of expanded clone.

d_call: TRBD2; v_call: TRBV25-1; j_call: TRBJ2-7; clone_size: -; cdr3_aa: CASSARGGSSYEQYF; cdr3_nt: TGTGCCAGCAGTGCCCGGGGGGGGTCTTCCTACGAGCAGTACTTC
d_call: -; v_call: TRBV28; j_call: TRBJ2-2; clone_size: -; cdr3_aa: CASSSVSGELFF; cdr3_nt: TGTGCCAGCAGTTCCGTTTCCGGGGAGCTGTTTTTT
d_call: -; v_call: TRBV5-6; j_call: TRBJ1-2; clone_size: -; cdr3_aa: CASSPAGRDGYTF; cdr3_nt: TGTGCCAGCAGCCCCGCAGGGAGGGATGGCTACACCTTC
d_call: TRBD2; v_call: TRBV28; j_call: TRBJ2-1; clone_size: -; cdr3_aa: CSGGSDNEQFF; cdr3_nt: TGCAGCGGGGGGAGCGACAATGAGCAGTTCTTC
d_call: TRBD1; v_call: TRBV19; j_call: TRBJ2-7; clone_size: -; cdr3_aa: CASSFSRDREQYF; cdr3_nt: TGTGCCAGTAGTTTCTCCCGGGACAGAGAGCAGTACTTC
d_call: -; v_call: TRBV4-1; j_call: TRBJ1-6; clone_size: -; cdr3_aa: CASSQDGTSSYNSPLHF; cdr3_nt: TGCGCCAGCAGCCAAGATGGTACTAGCTCCTATAATTCACCCCTCCACTTT
d_call: -; v_call: TRBV7-9; j_call: TRBJ2-1; clone_size: -; cdr3_aa: CASYAPSPGEPYNEQFF; cdr3_nt: TGTGCCAGTTACGCCCCCTCCCCGGGGGAACCCTACAATGAGCAGTTCTTC
d_call: TRBD1; v_call: TRBV28; j_call: TRBJ1-2; clone_size: medium-sized; cdr3_aa: CASTYWPGQGLDGYTF; cdr3_nt: TGTGCCAGCACCTACTGGCCGGGACAGGGTCTTGATGGCTACACCTTC
d_call: -; v_call: TRBV28; j_call: TRBJ2-7; clone_size: -; cdr3_aa: CASRPLLPGGNEQYF; cdr3_nt: TGTGCCAGCAGACCCTTACTCCCCGGGGGAAACGAGCAGTACTTC
d_call: TRBD2; v_call: TRBV5-1; j_call: TRBJ2-7; clone_size: few; cdr3_aa: CASSLAPSGSSYEQYF; cdr3_nt: TGCGCCAGCAGCTTGGCCCCTAGCGGGAGCTCCTACGAGCAGTACTTC
d_call: -; v_call: TRBV4-3; j_call: TRBJ2-1; clone_size: -; cdr3_aa: CASSQDPRLKQFF; cdr3_nt: TGCGCCAGCAGCCAAGATCCCAGACTAAAGCAGTTCTTC
d_call: TRBD2; v_call: TRBV19; j_call: TRBJ2-1; clone_size: -; cdr3_aa: CASNIVASGSSSYNEQFF; cdr3_nt: TGTGCCAGTAATATAGTCGCTAGCGGGTCCTCATCCTACAATGAGCAGTTCTTC
d_call: -; v_call: TRBV7-9; j_call: TRBJ1-6; clone_size: -; cdr3_aa: CVTTALAAPLHF; cdr3_nt: TGTGTCACGACGGCCTTAGCGGCACCCCTCCACTTT
d_call: TRBD1; v_call: TRBV28; j_call: TRBJ1-4; clone_size: -; cdr3_aa: CASSPQGPTNEKLFF; cdr3_nt: TGTGCCAGCAGTCCACAGGGGCCAACTAATGAAAAACTGTTTTTT
d_call: -; v_call: TRBV7-2; j_call: TRBJ2-5; clone_size: -; cdr3_aa: CASSPRETQYF; cdr3_nt: TGTGCCAGCAGCCCGCGGGAGACCCAGTACTTC
d_call: -; v_call: TRBV7-9; j_call: TRBJ2-5; clone_size: -; cdr3_aa: CASSPKETQYF; cdr3_nt: TGTGCCAGCAGCCCAAAAGAGACCCAGTACTTC
d_call: -; v_call: TRBV18; j_call: TRBJ2-7; clone_size: -; cdr3_aa: CASSSGTEGSYEQYF; cdr3_nt: TGTGCCAGCTCATCCGGGACGGAGGGCTCCTACGAGCAGTACTTC
d_call: -; v_call: TRBV4-3; j_call: TRBJ2-2; clone_size: -; cdr3_aa: CASSQDGPTAANTGELFF; cdr3_nt: TGCGCCAGCAGCCAAGATGGCCCCACAGCAGCGAACACCGGGGAGCTGTTTTTT
d_call: -; v_call: TRBV7-2; j_call: TRBJ1-5; clone_size: once; cdr3_aa: CASSPDFRTAINQPQHF; cdr3_nt: TGTGCCAGCAGCCCCGACTTCCGGACTGCCATCAATCAGCCCCAGCATTTT
d_call: -; v_call: TRBV18; j_call: TRBJ2-1; clone_size: -; cdr3_aa: CASSPGRVNEQFF; cdr3_nt: TGTGCCAGCTCACCGGGCAGGGTAAATGAGCAGTTCTTC
d_call: -; v_call: TRBV5-1; j_call: TRBJ1-3; clone_size: few; cdr3_aa: CASSLASVASGNTIYF; cdr3_nt: TGCGCCAGCAGCTTGGCGTCGGTAGCCTCTGGAAACACCATATATTTT
d_call: -; v_call: TRBV18; j_call: TRBJ2-7; clone_size: -; cdr3_aa: CASSPRRDLYEQYF; cdr3_nt: TGTGCCAGCTCACCGAGGCGGGATCTGTACGAGCAGTACTTC
d_call: TRBD1; v_call: TRBV28; j_call: TRBJ2-2; clone_size: -; cdr3_aa: CASSPGTGVSTGELFF; cdr3_nt: TGTGCCAGCAGCCCCGGGACAGGGGTTAGCACCGGGGAGCTGTTTTTT
d_call: TRBD1; v_call: TRBV28; j_call: TRBJ2-7; clone_size: -; cdr3_aa: CASRRTGYEQYF; cdr3_nt: TGTGCCAGCAGGCGGACAGGTTACGAGCAGTACTTC
d_call: -; v_call: TRBV6-5; j_call: TRBJ1-5; clone_size: -; cdr3_aa: CASGPGTGGGQPQHF; cdr3_nt: TGTGCCAGCGGACCCGGGACGGGGGGCGGTCAGCCCCAGCATTTT
d_call: -; v_call: TRBV19; j_call: TRBJ2-7; clone_size: few; cdr3_aa: CASSIAGQRGRGGEQYF; cdr3_nt: TGTGCCAGTAGTATAGCGGGACAAAGGGGACGTGGCGGCGAGCAGTACTTC
d_call: -; v_call: TRBV6-4; j_call: TRBJ2-2; clone_size: -; cdr3_aa: CASRATGTGELFF; cdr3_nt: TGTGCCAGCAGAGCTACAGGAACCGGGGAGCTGTTTTTT
d_call: TRBD2; v_call: TRBV4-3; j_call: TRBJ2-3; clone_size: -; cdr3_aa: CASSQGSSGGTDTQYF; cdr3_nt: TGCGCCAGCAGCCAAGGGAGTAGCGGGGGCACAGATACGCAGTATTTT
d_call: TRBD2; v_call: TRBV15; j_call: TRBJ2-3; clone_size: -; cdr3_aa: CATSRNKGTSYTDTQYF; cdr3_nt: TGTGCCACCAGCAGAAATAAAGGGACTAGCTACACAGATACGCAGTATTTT